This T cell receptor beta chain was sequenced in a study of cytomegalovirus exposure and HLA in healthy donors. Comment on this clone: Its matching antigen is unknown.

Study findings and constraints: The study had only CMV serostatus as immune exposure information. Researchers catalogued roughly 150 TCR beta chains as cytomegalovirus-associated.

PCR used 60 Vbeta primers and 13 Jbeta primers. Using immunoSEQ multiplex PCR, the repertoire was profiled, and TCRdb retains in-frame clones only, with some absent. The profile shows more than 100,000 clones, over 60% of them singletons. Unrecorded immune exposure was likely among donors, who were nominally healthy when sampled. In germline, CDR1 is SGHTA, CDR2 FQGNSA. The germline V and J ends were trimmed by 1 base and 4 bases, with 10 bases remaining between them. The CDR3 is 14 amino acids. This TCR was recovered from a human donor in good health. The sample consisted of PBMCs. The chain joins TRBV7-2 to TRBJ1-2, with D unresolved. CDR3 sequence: CASSLDPSGYGYTF. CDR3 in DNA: TGTGCCAGCAGCTTAGACCCGAGTGGCTATGGCTACACCTTC.